A single count supports the clone carrying this TCR beta chain. Its specificity is not known. Method: immunoSEQ multiplex PCR; TCRdb's copy keeps in-frame clones and lacks some. The profile shows some 1 million clones, under 80% of them singletons. The record originates from a study of shared clonotypes between healthy human individuals. Overall study: There were three CD4 naive, three CD4 memory, two CD8 naive and one CD8 memory plates per donor.

Division of CD4+ cells produced a CD45RA+ naive subset and a CD45RA-negative memory subset. Germline V lookup: CDR1 MDHEN, CDR2 SYDVKM. The CDR3 covers 14 residues. V was clipped by 4 bases and J by 2 bases, with 11 bases between them. Findings of the study overall: Among non-shared clonotypes, generation probabilities were lower than among those shared by all four donors.

Sequenced material: memory CD4+ T cells sorted from blood. Subset denoted: CD45RA-negative fraction. The sequence was collected from a young man in good health. This chain joins TRBV28 and TRBJ1-1, with D possibly being TRBD1 (6 bases). CDR3 DNA: TGTGCCAGCAGTTACGGGGGGCACAACACTGAAGCTTTCTTT. Translation: CASSYGGHNTEAFF.